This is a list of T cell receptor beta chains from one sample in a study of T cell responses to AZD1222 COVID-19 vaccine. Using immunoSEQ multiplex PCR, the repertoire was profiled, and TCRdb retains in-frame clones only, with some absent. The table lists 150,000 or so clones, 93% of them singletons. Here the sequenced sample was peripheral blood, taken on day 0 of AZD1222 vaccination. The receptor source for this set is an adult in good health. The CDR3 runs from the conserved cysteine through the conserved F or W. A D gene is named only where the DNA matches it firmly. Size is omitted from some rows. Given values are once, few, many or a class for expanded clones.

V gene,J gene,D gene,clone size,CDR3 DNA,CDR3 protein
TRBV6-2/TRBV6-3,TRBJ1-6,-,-,TGTGCCAGCAGTCGGGACTGGGATAATTCACCCCTCCACTTT,CASSRDWDNSPLHF
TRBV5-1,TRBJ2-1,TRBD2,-,TGCGCCAGCAGCTCGGGACTAGCGGGGGGGCGTTATGAGCAGTTCTTC,CASSSGLAGGRYEQFF
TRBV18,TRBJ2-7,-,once,TGTGCCAGCTCACAAGCCGTGACAGGAGGGCAGGGTCACGAGCAGTACTTC,CASSQAVTGGQGHEQYF
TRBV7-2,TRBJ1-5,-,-,TGTGCCAGCAGCTTAGGGGGACATAGCAATCAGCCCCAGCATTTT,CASSLGGHSNQPQHF
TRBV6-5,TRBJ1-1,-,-,TGTGCCAGCAGTTACTTTCCCGGAGACACTGAAGCTTTCTTT,CASSYFPGDTEAFF
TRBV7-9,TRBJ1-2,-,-,TGTGCCAGCAGCTTAAGTCTCCCGGGACCGAATAACTATGGCTACACCTTC,CASSLSLPGPNNYGYTF
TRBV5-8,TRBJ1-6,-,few,TGTGCCAGCAGCTTTTACGCTAGTTCACCCCTCCACTTT,CASSFYASSPLHF
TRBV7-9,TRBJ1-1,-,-,TGTGCCAGCAGCTTTGGGCAGGAAAATGAAGCTTTCTTT,CASSFGQENEAFF
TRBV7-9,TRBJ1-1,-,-,TGTGCCAGCAGCTTGGGCAGGGCGGGAACTGAAGCTTTCTTT,CASSLGRAGTEAFF
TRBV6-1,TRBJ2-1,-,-,TGTGCCAGCAGTGACGGGGAGAGCTCCTACAATGAGCAGTTCTTC,CASSDGESSYNEQFF
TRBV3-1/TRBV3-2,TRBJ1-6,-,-,TGTGCCAGCAGCCCCCCGGGGGTCCCCGTGCTGGGTGGAAATTCACCCCTCCACTTT,CASSPPGVPVLGGNSPLHF
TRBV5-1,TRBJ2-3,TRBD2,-,TGCGCCAGCAGCCGGCGGGGGGCCCTCCTCACAGATACGCAGTATTTT,CASSRRGALLTDTQYF
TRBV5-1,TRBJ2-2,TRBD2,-,TGCGCCAGCAGCTTGCGGGGGGGCGCGAACACCGGGGAGCTGTTTTTT,CASSLRGGANTGELFF
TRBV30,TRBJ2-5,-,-,TGTGCCTGGAGCGTCTGGGGAGGTTCAGAGACCCAGTACTTC,CAWSVWGGSETQYF
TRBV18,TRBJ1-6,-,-,TGTGCCAGCTCTCTCGAATGGGGTTCACCCCTCCACTTT,CASSLEWGSPLHF
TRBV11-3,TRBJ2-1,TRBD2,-,TGTGCCAGCAGCCTATACCGGGGGGGCACCTACAATGAGCAGTTCTTC,CASSLYRGGTYNEQFF
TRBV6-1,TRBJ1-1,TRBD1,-,TGTGCCAGCAGTGACCCCGGGACAGGTACACCGAACACTGAAGCTTTCTTT,CASSDPGTGTPNTEAFF
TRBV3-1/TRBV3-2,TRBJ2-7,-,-,TGTGCCAGCAGCCAAGTTGACGAGCAGTACTTC,CASSQVDEQYF
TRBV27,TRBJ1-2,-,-,TGTGCCAGCAGCCTCACCACAGGCCTGCGGGGCTACACCTTC,CASSLTTGLRGYTF
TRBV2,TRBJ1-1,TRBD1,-,TGTGCCAGCACTGACAGGGAGGGCACTGAAGCTTTCTTT,CASTDREGTEAFF
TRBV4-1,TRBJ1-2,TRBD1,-,TGCGCCAGCAGCCAACAGGGGGGAAGAGTTAACTATGGCTACACCTTC,CASSQQGGRVNYGYTF
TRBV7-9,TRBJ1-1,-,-,TGTGCCAGCGGGAGGGAATCTGAAGCTTTCTTT,CASGRESEAFF
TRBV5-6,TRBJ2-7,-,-,TGTGCCAGCAGCTTCGTGAACGGAAGGGGTGACGAGCAGTACTTC,CASSFVNGRGDEQYF
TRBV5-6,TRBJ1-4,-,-,TGTGCCAGCAGCTTGGGTCAGGGAGGTGAAAAACTGTTTTTT,CASSLGQGGEKLFF